These 32 T cell receptor beta chains originate from one sample sequenced in a study of naive CD8 T cells in extremely preterm neonates listed by TCRdb under 2017. The library came from the immunoSEQ multiplex PCR assay. TCRdb obtained this table from immuneACCESS and retained in-frame rearrangements with V and J assigned. These tables miss some clones; where compared with another copy, unresolved V genes account for less than half of the shortfall, and the remainder is unexplained. The sample records 7,100 or so clones, approximately 98% of which are singletons. The ten most abundant clones make up approximately 0.38% of the sample. Four or five elective full-term cesarean deliveries at roughly 36-42 weeks of gestation, with no labor and no rupture of membranes, were the source of the term cord blood. Sequences were obtained from naive CD8+ T cells from cord blood. The receptor source for this set is a newborn in good health.

J is TRBJ2-5 and V is TRBV7-9; D not certain. Germline CDR1 SEHNR, CDR2 FQNEAQ (reference sequence). Between the trimmed V and J ends, which lost 4 bases and 10 bases, there was a span of 10 bases. The CDR3 runs to 11 residues. CDR3 bases: TGTGCCAGCAGCTCCCTAGTTGACCAGTACTTC. It is translated as CASSSLVDQYF.

The rearrangement uses TRBV5-6 and TRBJ1-6, with D possibly matching TRBD1 (5 bases). CDR1 and CDR2 (germline): SGHDT, YYEEEE. With 2 bases removed from V and 10 bases from J, the gap between germline ends came to 13 bases. The CDR3 has 14 amino acids. The CDR3 nucleotides are TGTGCCAGCAGCTTAGGAACAGGACGATCACCCCTCCACTTT. Translation gives CASSLGTGRSPLHF.

The V call is TRBV6-5, the J call TRBJ2-1, with 8 bases fitting TRBD1. The CDR3 loop spans 14 amino acids. V was pared by 3 bases and J by 6 bases, with 4 bases of the junction left unmatched. CDR1 MNHEY and CDR2 SVGAGI come from the germline V gene. CDR3 DNA: TGTGCCAGCAGTTATTATGGGACAGGCAATGAGCAGTTCTTC. This codes for CASSYYGTGNEQFF.

This clone was counted once. The rearrangement joins TRBV6-5 to TRBJ1-2; TRBD1 matches 8 bases. The CDR3 is 16 amino acids. The V gene's germline CDR1 is MNHEY and CDR2 SVGAGI. The ends lost 0 bases at V and 8 bases at J; junction bases unmatched: 11. The DNA of the CDR3 is TGTGCCAGCAGTTACTCCCTTTCAGGGGGCGCCTCCGGCTACACCTTC. This codes for CASSYSLSGGASGYTF.

The chain links TRBV2 to TRBJ2-5; the match to TRBD1 covers 8 bases. The better agreement between TRBJ2-7 and the DNA end casts doubt on the J call. The CDR3 loop spans 13 amino acids. Looked up from germline, CDR1 is SNHLY and CDR2 is FYNNEI. DNA of the CDR3: TGTGCCAGCAGTGAAGGTCAGGGGGCCGAGCAGTACTTC. It specifies CASSEGQGAEQYF.

This chain links TRBV7-9 with TRBJ2-3; 8 bases map to TRBD2. The CDR3 is 14 residues long. The germline V gene has CDR1 SEHNR and CDR2 FQNEAQ (reference sequence). The V and J ends lost 3 bases and 1 base, in that order; junction bases with no gene match: 0. As DNA, the CDR3 is TGTGCCAGCAGCTTTAGCGGGGGCACAGATACGCAGTATTTT. It yields the protein CASSFSGGTDTQYF.

This clone was found once. This rearrangement joins TRBV6-6 to TRBJ2-2; 8 bases agree with TRBD1. From germline, CDR1 is MNHNY and CDR2 SVGAGI (reference sequence). This CDR3 spans 15 amino acids. V was clipped by 2 bases and J by 4 bases; unmatched bases: 3. The CDR3 nucleotides read TGTGCCAGCAGTTACGGGACAGGTTCCACCGGGGAGCTGTTTTTT. Its protein product is CASSYGTGSTGELFF.

This sequence joins TRBV27 and TRBJ1-5, with TRBD1 matching 7 bases. CDR3 length: 15 amino acids. Germline V lookup: CDR1 MNHEY, CDR2 SMNVEV (reference sequence). The V and J ends lost 2 bases and 4 bases, in that order; junction bases with no gene match: 5. The chain's CDR3 is CASSLATGVNQPQHF. As DNA, the CDR3 is TGTGCCAGCAGTTTAGCCACAGGGGTGAATCAGCCCCAGCATTTT.

The chain recombines TRBV20-1 with TRBJ1-1, with unresolved D. The CDR3 covers 11 residues. The germline gives CDR1 DFQATT, CDR2 SNEGSKA (reference sequence). Trimming left V 1 base short and J 3 bases short, with 3 bases between. Here the CDR3 reads CSARAYTEAFF. In nucleotides, the CDR3 is TGCAGTGCTAGAGCATACACTGAAGCTTTCTTT.

This chain links TRBV5-1 with TRBJ1-1; 8 bases match TRBD1. V shed 2 bases and J 5 bases; nucleotides not matched to a gene: 8. Germline CDR1 is SGHRS and CDR2 is YFSETQ. This CDR3 contains 15 residues. The CDR3 region is CASSLTQGARTEAFF. The CDR3 DNA follows: TGCGCCAGCAGCTTAACCCAGGGGGCGCGTACTGAAGCTTTCTTT.

The V and J genes are TRBV29-1 and TRBJ1-1; 8 bases match TRBD1. The CDR3 is made up of 15 amino acids. Germline assignment: CDR1 SQVTM and CDR2 ANQGSEA. The V gene end was trimmed by 6 bases and the J gene end by 5 bases; junction bases not matched to a gene: 14. CDR3 residues: CSVDFQGAIGTEAFF. The DNA of the CDR3 is TGCAGCGTCGACTTCCAGGGGGCGATAGGGACTGAAGCTTTCTTT.

This chain joins TRBV13 and TRBJ2-2; 16 bases line up with TRBD2. Germline CDR1 PRHDT, CDR2 FYEKMQ (reference sequence). V gave up 3 bases and J gave up 0 bases; unmatched junction bases: 10. The CDR3 totals 21 residues. The CDR3, as DNA: TGTGCCAGCAGCTTGACGCCTGGGACTAGCGGGGGGGCCGCGAACACCGGGGAGCTGTTTTTT. As protein: CASSLTPGTSGGAANTGELFF.

The V call is TRBV4-2, the J call TRBJ2-2; D is unclear. Germline CDR1 is LGHNA and CDR2 is YNFKEQ. The CDR3 extends over 14 amino acids. The V end was cut by 4 bases, the J end by 1 base, with 7 bases between. The CDR3, as DNA: TGTGCCAGCAGCCCTTCAGAGAACACCGGGGAGCTGTTTTTT. Translated, it gives CASSPSENTGELFF.

The chain is built from TRBV11-2 and TRBJ1-4, with D possibly matching TRBD1 (5 bases). The germline gives CDR1 SGHAT, CDR2 FQNNGV. The CDR3 runs to 18 residues. With 5 bases removed from V and 0 bases from J, the gap between germline ends came to 19 bases. CDR3 sequence reads: CASSPRPLGGSTNEKLFF. The CDR3 bases are TGTGCCAGCAGCCCCCGTCCCTTGGGGGGGTCAACTAATGAAAAACTGTTTTTT.

The chain recombines TRBV30 with TRBJ2-3; TRBD2 is a possible D gene (7 bases). Germline V gene data show CDR1 as GTSNPN and CDR2 as SVGIG (reference sequence). V lost 0 bases to trimming and J lost 1 base, with 11 bases between them. The CDR3 consists of 15 residues. Here the CDR3 reads CAWSVRGGGTDTQYF. For the CDR3, the DNA is TGTGCCTGGAGTGTACGAGGGGGGGGCACAGATACGCAGTATTTT. Full variable domain (remainder filled in from reference TRBV30 and TRBJ2-3): SQTIHQWPATLVQPVGSPLSLECTVEGTSNPNLYWYRQAAGRGLQLLFYSVGIGQISSEVPQNLSASRPQDRQFILSSKKLLLSDSGFYLCAWSVRGGGTDTQYFGPGTRLTVL.

The CDR3 protein is CASSSRFLGGDTGELFF. The CDR3 DNA is TGTGCCAGTAGTTCCCGTTTTTTGGGAGGGGACACCGGGGAGCTGTTTTTT. This chain joins TRBV19 and TRBJ2-2; 7 bases are shared with TRBD2. The V segment lost 5 bases and the J segment 3 bases; nucleotides outside the gene matches: 12. This CDR3 contains 17 residues. Per germline, CDR1 LNHDA and CDR2 SQIVND (reference sequence).

The DNA for the CDR3 is TGTGCCAGCAGCTTGGCGACAGATGAAGATGAGCAGTTCTTC. Translation: CASSLATDEDEQFF. The rearrangement joins TRBV5-4 to TRBJ2-1; D possibly corresponds to TRBD1 (5 bases). Trimming left V 0 bases short and J 8 bases short, with 12 bases between. The CDR3 totals 14 residues. Per the germline V gene, CDR1 is SGHNT and CDR2 is YYREEE (reference sequence).

The V gene is TRBV7-6, the J gene TRBJ2-7; perhaps TRBD2 as D (7 bases). The germline V gene encodes CDR1 SGHVS and CDR2 FNYEAQ. V was clipped by 1 base and J by 2 bases, with 21 bases between them. This CDR3 region has 18 residues. The CDR3 DNA sequence: TGTGCCAGCAGCTTAGGCGACACCCGTAAGGGGGGGGCCTACGAGCAGTACTTC. This translates into CASSLGDTRKGGAYEQYF.

The chain couples TRBV23-1 to TRBJ2-3; 9 bases are shared with TRBD1. TRBV23-1 is an ORF, with its function uncertain. CDR3 length: 15 amino acids. Trimming cost V 6 bases and J 7 bases; bases outside gene matches: 11. CDR3 DNA: TGCGCCAGCAGCCTCCGGGACAGGGTCAATCATACGCAGTATTTT. Its translation is CASSLRDRVNHTQYF.

This chain uses TRBV30 with TRBJ2-7, with 8 positions matching TRBD1. The CDR3 sequence is 13 residues long. Germline lookup yields CDR1 GTSNPN and CDR2 SVGIG (reference sequence). V lost 2 bases and J lost 4; bases outside the gene matches: 4. CDR3 coding DNA: TGTGCCTGGAGTAAGACAGGGGTGTACGAGCAGTACTTC. It encodes CAWSKTGVYEQYF.

The chain carries TRBV7-3 and TRBJ2-3, with TRBD2 as a possible D gene (7 bases). The CDR3 extends over 16 amino acids. Looked up from germline, CDR1 is SGHTA and CDR2 is FQGTGA. The germline V and J ends were trimmed by 5 bases and 1 base, with 16 bases remaining between them. The chain's CDR3 is CASSPIGGAGTDTQYF. CDR3 DNA: TGTGCCAGCAGCCCGATAGGGGGGGCCGGCACAGATACGCAGTATTTT.

The V and J genes are TRBV10-2 and TRBJ2-7, with 10 bases aligning to TRBD2. This CDR3 has 14 amino acids. The V segment lost 8 bases and the J segment 0 bases; nucleotides outside the gene matches: 4. The germline V gene has CDR1 WSHSY and CDR2 SAAADI. CDR3 protein: CASSGTSASYEQYF. CDR3 DNA sequence: TGCGCCAGCTCCGGGACTAGCGCCTCCTACGAGCAGTACTTC.

The J gene is TRBJ2-7, the V gene TRBV4-1, with 8 bases lining up with TRBD1. The germline V gene encodes CDR1 MGHRA and CDR2 YSYEKL. Germline trimming cut 5 bases from V and 2 bases from J; bases unmatched to any gene: 8. This CDR3 is 15 amino acids long. CDR3 loop: CASSDGQGAPYEQYF. CDR3 in DNA: TGCGCCAGCAGCGACGGACAGGGAGCTCCCTACGAGCAGTACTTC.

The count of this clone is one. The V gene is TRBV9, the J gene TRBJ2-1, with a possible D match to TRBD2 (7 bases). Germline V gives CDR1 SGDLS, CDR2 YYNGEE. The CDR3 contains 17 residues. The ends were cut back, 3 bases at V and 0 bases at J, with 16 bases in the middle. Written as DNA, the CDR3 is TGTGCCAGCAGCGAGGGGGGGGCGGCCTTCTCCTACAATGAGCAGTTCTTC. Translating gives CASSEGGAAFSYNEQFF.

The gene calls are TRBV4-1 and TRBJ2-7, with D perhaps matching TRBD1 (6 bases). The length of the CDR3 is 16 residues. Between the trimmed V and J ends, which lost 0 bases and 5 bases, there was a span of 17 bases. CDR1 is MGHRA and CDR2 is YSYEKL in the germline V gene. CDR3 region: CASSQDPPGVVNEQYF. The CDR3 coding sequence is TGCGCCAGCAGCCAAGATCCCCCAGGGGTGGTAAACGAGCAGTACTTC.

This chain uses TRBV30 with TRBJ1-1, with 7 bases matching TRBD1. There are 13 residues in the CDR3. In germline, CDR1 is GTSNPN, CDR2 SVGIG (reference sequence). The V segment lost 1 base and the J segment 11 bases; nucleotides outside the gene matches: 10. CDR3 amino acids: CAWSGTGAVEAFF. DNA for the CDR3: TGTGCCTGGAGTGGGACAGGCGCCGTGGAGGCTTTCTTT.

The chain is built from TRBV5-6 and TRBJ1-1; the D gene is possibly TRBD1 (5 bases). Germline V CDR1 and CDR2: SGHDT, YYEEEE. The CDR3 consists of 14 residues. With 0 bases removed from V and 4 bases from J, the gap between germline ends came to 10 bases. The CDR3 DNA reads as TGTGCCAGCAGCTTGGTCGCGACAGTCACTGAAGCTTTCTTT. Translated, it gives CASSLVATVTEAFF.

The genes are TRBV13 and TRBJ1-2; 7 bases are a match to TRBD1. This CDR3 is 14 amino acids long. Per the germline V gene, CDR1 is PRHDT and CDR2 is FYEKMQ (reference sequence). V lost 5 bases and J lost 2; bases outside the gene matches: 5. The CDR3 DNA reads TGTGCCAGCAGCAACCAGGGACAGAACTATGGCTACACCTTC. Translation gives CASSNQGQNYGYTF.

To note about this clone: At one of its ends the junction is not consistent with the germline gene, which may arise from a read error. Other nucleotide sequences from this sample produce the same CDR3. This rearrangement joins TRBV10-1 to TRBJ2-1, with 11 positions matching TRBD2. This CDR3 comprises 15 residues. Germline V gene data show CDR1 as WNHNN and CDR2 as SYGVQD (reference sequence). The chain's CDR3 is CARDAGTSGIDEQFF. CDR3 in DNA: TGCGCCAGGGACGCCGGGACTAGCGGTATCGATGAACAGTTCTTC.

V usage is TRBV6-5 and J usage is TRBJ2-3; no firm D call. This CDR3 has 12 amino acids. The V gene's germline CDR1 is MNHEY and CDR2 SVGAGI. V was clipped by 2 bases and J by 5 bases, with 5 bases between them. CDR3 region: CASSYGRDTQYF. DNA for the CDR3: TGTGCCAGCAGTTACGGTAGAGATACGCAGTATTTT.

Only one count was recorded for this clone. V gene TRBV30 combines with J gene TRBJ2-7, with D possibly being TRBD2 (5 bases). Germline V gene sequence: CDR1 GTSNPN, CDR2 SVGIG (reference sequence). Trimming removed 2 bases at V and 5 bases at J, with 10 bases between. CDR3 length equals 12 residues. The CDR3 here is CAWSPGWNEQYF. The CDR3 DNA follows: TGTGCCTGGAGTCCGGGGTGGAACGAGCAGTACTTC.

This sequence joins TRBV6-5 and TRBJ1-1, with D perhaps matching TRBD1 (5 bases). Between the trimmed V and J ends, which lost 0 bases and 0 bases, there was a span of 8 bases. CDR1 and CDR2 (germline): MNHEY, SVGAGI. The CDR3 is 15 amino acids. DNA of the CDR3: TGTGCCAGCAGTTACTCGGGGCATTTGAACACTGAAGCTTTCTTT. Translation gives CASSYSGHLNTEAFF.